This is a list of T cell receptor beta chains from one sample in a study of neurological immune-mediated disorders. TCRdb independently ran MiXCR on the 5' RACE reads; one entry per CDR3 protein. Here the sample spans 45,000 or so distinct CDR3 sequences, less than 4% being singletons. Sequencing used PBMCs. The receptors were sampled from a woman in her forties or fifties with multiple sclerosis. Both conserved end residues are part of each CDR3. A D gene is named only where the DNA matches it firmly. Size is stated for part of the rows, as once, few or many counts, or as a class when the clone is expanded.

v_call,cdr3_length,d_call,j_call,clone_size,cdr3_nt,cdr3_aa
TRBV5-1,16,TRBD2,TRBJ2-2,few,TGCGCCAGCAGCAGGACTAGCGGGGAGTACACCGGGGAGCTGTTTTTT,CASSRTSGEYTGELFF
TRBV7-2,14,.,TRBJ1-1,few,TGTGCCAGCAGCTCCCAGGGATCGAACACTGAAGCTTTCTTT,CASSSQGSNTEAFF
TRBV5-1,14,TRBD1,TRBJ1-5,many,TGCGCCAGCAGCCCCACAGGGGGCAATCAGCCCCAGCATTTT,CASSPTGGNQPQHF
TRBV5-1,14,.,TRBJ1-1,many,TGCGCCAGCAGCCAAGACAGGATGAACACTGAAGCTTTCTTT,CASSQDRMNTEAFF
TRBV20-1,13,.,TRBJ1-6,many,TGCAGTGCTTTCGACAGCCGAGATTCACCCCTCCACTTT,CSAFDSRDSPLHF
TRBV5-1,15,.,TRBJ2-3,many,TGCGCCAGCAGCTTGCCAGCAGGGGTCACAGATACGCAGTATTTT,CASSLPAGVTDTQYF
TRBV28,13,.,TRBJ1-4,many,TGTGCCAGCACCGTGGGCGGCGTCAAAAAACTGTTTTTT,CASTVGGVKKLFF
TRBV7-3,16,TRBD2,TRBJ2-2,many,TGTGCCAGCAGCTCATGGACTAGCGGGATGGCCGGGGAGCTGTTTTTT,CASSSWTSGMAGELFF
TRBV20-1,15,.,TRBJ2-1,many,TGCAGTGCTAGACCAGGCGCGAGCTCCTACAATGAGCAGTTCTTC,CSARPGASSYNEQFF
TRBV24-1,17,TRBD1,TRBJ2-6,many,TGTGCCACCAGTGACCTGGACAGGTTCTCTGGGGCCAACGTCCTGACTTTC,CATSDLDRFSGANVLTF
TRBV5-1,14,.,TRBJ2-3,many,TGCGCCAGCAGTCCCTCGGACAGCACAGATACGCAGTATTTT,CASSPSDSTDTQYF
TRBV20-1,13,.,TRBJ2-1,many,TGCAGTGCTAGTGGGGAAGCCTACAATGAGCAGTTCTTC,CSASGEAYNEQFF
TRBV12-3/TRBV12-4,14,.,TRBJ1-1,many,TGTGCCAGCAGTTCCAGGGGAAGGAGTGCTGAAGCTTTCTTT,CASSSRGRSAEAFF
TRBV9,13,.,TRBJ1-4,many,TGTGCCAGCAATAGGAACCCGGCAGAAAAACTGTTTTTT,CASNRNPAEKLFF
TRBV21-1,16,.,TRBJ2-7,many,TGTGCCAGCAGCAAATGCACGGCAGGGGAAGTCTACGAGCAGTACTTC,CASSKCTAGEVYEQYF
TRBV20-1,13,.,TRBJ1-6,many,TGCAGTGCTTCGACAGGCGTTCTTTCACCCCTCCACTTT,CSASTGVLSPLHF
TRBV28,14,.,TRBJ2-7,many,TGTGCCAGCAGTCTCGCGGGCAACTCCTACGAGCAGTACTTC,CASSLAGNSYEQYF
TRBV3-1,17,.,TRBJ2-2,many,TGTGCCAGCAGCCAGTCCCTAGGGCTCTCGAACACCGGGGAGCTGTTTTTT,CASSQSLGLSNTGELFF
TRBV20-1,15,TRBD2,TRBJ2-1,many,TGCAGTGCTGCAGAACTAGCGGGGGGGGGTAATGAGCAGTTCTTC,CSAAELAGGGNEQFF
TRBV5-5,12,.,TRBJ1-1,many,TGTGCCAGCAGACACTTAGCCACTGAAGCTTTCTTT,CASRHLATEAFF
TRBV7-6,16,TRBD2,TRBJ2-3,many,TGTGCCAGCAGCTTACCGACTAGCGGGGGAGCAGATACGCAGTATTTT,CASSLPTSGGADTQYF
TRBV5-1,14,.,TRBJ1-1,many,TGCGCCAGCAGTTACACAGGGAATGAGAATGAAGCTTTCTTT,CASSYTGNENEAFF
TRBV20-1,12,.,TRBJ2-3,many,TGCAGTGCTGTGGGTAGCCCAGATACGCAGTATTTT,CSAVGSPDTQYF
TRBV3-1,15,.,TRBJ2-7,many,TGTGCCAGCAGCCAAGATCCGCAGGGTTTCGACGAGCAGTACTTC,CASSQDPQGFDEQYF
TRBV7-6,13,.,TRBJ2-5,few,TGTGCCAGCAGCTTAGGGGTCCCGGAGACCCAGTACTTC,CASSLGVPETQYF
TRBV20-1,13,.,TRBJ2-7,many,TGCAGTGCTAGAGATATACAGTCCTACGAGCAGTACTTC,CSARDIQSYEQYF
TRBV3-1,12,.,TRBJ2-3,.,TGTGACAGCAGCAAGCAGGGAGATACGCAGTATTTT,CDSSKQGDTQYF
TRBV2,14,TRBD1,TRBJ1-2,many,TGTGCCAGCAGCCTGGACAGGGGATTTGATGGCTACACCTTC,CASSLDRGFDGYTF
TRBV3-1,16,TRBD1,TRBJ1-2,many,TGTGCCAGCAGCCAAGGTTGGGACAGGGGTAACTATGGCTACACCTTC,CASSQGWDRGNYGYTF
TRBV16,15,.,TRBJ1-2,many,TGTGCCAGCAGCCAATCCGGGCGGACTAACTATGGCTACACCTTC,CASSQSGRTNYGYTF
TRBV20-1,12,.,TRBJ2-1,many,TGCAGTGCTAGAGTGGGGGGCGTTGAGCAGTTCTTC,CSARVGGVEQFF
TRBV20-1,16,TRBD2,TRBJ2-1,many,TGCAGTGCCAAAGGACTAGCGGGAAACTCCTACAATGAGCAGTTCTTC,CSAKGLAGNSYNEQFF
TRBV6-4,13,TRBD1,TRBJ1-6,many,TGTGCCAGCAAGGGGGCCGGTAATTCACCCCTCCACTTT,CASKGAGNSPLHF
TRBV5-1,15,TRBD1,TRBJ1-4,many,TGCGCCAGCAGGGACAGGGGAAATCTCGATGAAAAACTGTTTTTT,CASRDRGNLDEKLFF
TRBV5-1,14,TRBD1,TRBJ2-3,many,TGCGCCAGCAGCACCGGACAGGTCGAAGATACGCAGTATTTT,CASSTGQVEDTQYF
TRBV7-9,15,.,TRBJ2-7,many,TGTGCCAGCAGCTGGGGCAGGGCTAGCTCCTACGAGCAGTACTTC,CASSWGRASSYEQYF
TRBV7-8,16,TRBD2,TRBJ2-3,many,TGTGCCAGCAGGCCTATAGCGGGGGGGCGGATAGATACGCAGTATTTT,CASRPIAGGRIDTQYF
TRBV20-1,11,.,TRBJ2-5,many,TGCAGTGCTAGGTTCGGGGAGACCCAGTACTTC,CSARFGETQYF
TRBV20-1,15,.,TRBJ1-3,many,TGCAGTGCTAGAGATACGGGGGACTCTGGAAACACCATATATTTT,CSARDTGDSGNTIYF
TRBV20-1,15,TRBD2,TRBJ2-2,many,TGCAGTGCTTTGCCGACTAGCGGGAGCCCCGGGGAGCTGTTTTTT,CSALPTSGSPGELFF
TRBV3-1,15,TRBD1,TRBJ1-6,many,TGTGCCAGCAGCCTCCAGGGGGCGCAGAATTCACCCCTCCACTTT,CASSLQGAQNSPLHF
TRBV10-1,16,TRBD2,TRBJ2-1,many,TGCGCCAGCAGTGAGTCCCTAGCGGCACCCTACAATGAGCAGTTCTTC,CASSESLAAPYNEQFF
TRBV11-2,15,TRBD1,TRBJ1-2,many,TGTGCCAGCAGCTCACAGGGGATACGGAACTATGGCTACACCTTC,CASSSQGIRNYGYTF
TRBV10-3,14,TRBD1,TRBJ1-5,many,TGTGCCATCAGTTCCCGGGACAGGGGTTCCTCAATGCATTTT,CAISSRDRGSSMHF
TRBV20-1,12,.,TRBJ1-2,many,TGCAGTGCTGGACGCGGTTCTACTGGCTACACCTTC,CSAGRGSTGYTF
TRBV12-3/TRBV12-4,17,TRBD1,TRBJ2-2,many,TGTGCCAGCAGTGTACACCGGGACAGGGGCTCCGCCGGGGAGCTGTTTTTT,CASSVHRDRGSAGELFF
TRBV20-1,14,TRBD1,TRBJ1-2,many,TGCAGTGCTCGGAATTCGAGACAGGGAAGGGGCTACACCTTC,CSARNSRQGRGYTF
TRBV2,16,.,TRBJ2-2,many,TGTGCCAGCGGGGGTGGGGGGGACAGGAACACCGGGGAGCTGTTTTTT,CASGGGGDRNTGELFF
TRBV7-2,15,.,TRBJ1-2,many,TGTGCCAGCAGCCCTCAGGGAGGCGCTAACTATGGCTACACCTTC,CASSPQGGANYGYTF
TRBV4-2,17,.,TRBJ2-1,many,TGTGCCAGCAGCCAAGAGGGTACAAAAGGTTCCTACAATGAGCAGTTCTTC,CASSQEGTKGSYNEQFF